This is a list of T cell receptor beta chains from one sample in a study of T cells in Graves' hyperthyroidism and ophthalmopathy. Via MiXCR, TCRdb re-called the multiplex PCR reads, giving one row per CDR3 protein. The sample records about 500,000 distinct CDR3 sequences, roughly 18% being singletons. Material for sequencing was blood. These receptors originate from a woman aged 18 to 35 with Graves' ophthalmopathy. The CDR3 runs from the conserved cysteine through the conserved F or W. D genes are given only for firm matches. Size values are once, few and many counts, or a class for expanded clones, and some rows have none.

CASSDPGRSGGGNEQFF TGTGCCAGCAGTGACCCTGGGAGGAGCGGGGGGGGCAATGAGCAGTTCTTC few 17 TRBV2 TRBD2 TRBJ2-1
CASSSGDRVTNYGYTF TGTGCCAGCAGCAGTGGGGACAGGGTTACTAACTATGGCTACACCTTC many 16 TRBV7-8 TRBD1 TRBJ1-2
CASSEGLGTDTQYF TGCGCCAGCAGTGAAGGACTAGGCACAGATACGCAGTATTTT few 14 TRBV10-2 TRBD2 TRBJ2-3
CASSLGPTLSSSYEQYF TGTGCCAGCAGCCTGGGACCAACTCTGTCTAGCTCCTACGAGCAGTACTTC few 17 TRBV3-1 - TRBJ2-7
CASSLVIRTEAFF TGTGCCAGCAGCTTAGTTATAAGGACAGAAGCTTTCTTT once 13 TRBV7-2 - TRBJ1-1
CASSRREATDTQYF TGTGCCAGCAGTAGACGGGAGGCCACAGATACGCAGTATTTT - 14 TRBV6-1 TRBD2 TRBJ2-3
CATSDLRAEDNEQFF TGTGCCACCAGTGATTTGAGGGCAGAAGACAATGAGCAGTTCTTC - 15 TRBV24-1 - TRBJ2-1
CASSLGRDRAAYEQYF TGTGCCAGCAGCTTAGGAAGGGACAGGGCAGCCTACGAGCAGTACTTC many 16 TRBV7-9 TRBD1 TRBJ2-7
CASSRQGLVTEAFF TGTGCCAGCAGCAGACAGGGATTGGTAACTGAAGCTTTCTTT many 14 TRBV11-1 TRBD1 TRBJ1-1
CASSQDLGALYEAFF TGCGCCAGCAGCCAAGATCTAGGGGCTTTATATGAAGCTTTCTTT - 15 TRBV5-1 - TRBJ1-1
CASSEVRGGEQFF TGTGCCAGCAGTGAAGTAAGAGGTGGTGAGCAGTTCTTC many 13 TRBV2 - TRBJ2-1
CASSTGPNTEAFF TGCGCCAGCAGCACCGGGCCGAACACTGAAGCTTTCTTT many 13 TRBV5-1 - TRBJ1-1
CASYYEAGVRHEQFF TGCGCCAGCTACTACGAAGCGGGAGTTCGACATGAGCAGTTCTTC many 15 TRBV5-1 TRBD2 TRBJ2-1
CAISSSEVGEQYF TGTGCCATCAGTTCCTCGGAGGTAGGCGAGCAGTACTTC many 13 TRBV10-3 - TRBJ2-7
CASSQGGTSNEKLFF TGTGCCAGCAGCCAAGGGGGCACGTCTAATGAAAAACTGTTTTTT many 15 TRBV3-1 - TRBJ1-4
CASSAEAPSSRPNYGYTF TGTGCCAGCAGTGCGGAAGCCCCTTCGTCTAGACCTAACTATGGCTACACCTTC many 18 TRBV2 - TRBJ1-2
CASSQDRASQETQYF TGTGCCAGCAGCCAAGATAGGGCAAGCCAAGAGACCCAGTACTTC many 15 TRBV3-1 - TRBJ2-5
CASSYSPGQGETGELFF TGTGCCAGCAGTTACTCCCCTGGACAGGGAGAGACCGGGGAGCTGTTTTTT - 17 TRBV6-6 TRBD1 TRBJ2-2
CASDGQLGNTIYF TGTGCCAGCGATGGCCAGCTTGGAAACACCATATATTTT many 13 TRBV28 - TRBJ1-3
CAISRLSGSTDTQYF TGTGCCATCAGTAGATTGAGCGGCAGCACAGATACGCAGTATTTT few 15 TRBV10-3 - TRBJ2-3
CASSPDTAKNIQYF TGTGCCAGCAGCCCCGACACAGCCAAAAACATTCAGTACTTC many 14 TRBV2 - TRBJ2-4
CASSFTGTSYEQYF TGTGCCAGCAGTTTTACCGGGACTAGTTACGAGCAGTACTTC many 14 TRBV12-3/TRBV12-4 TRBD2 TRBJ2-7
CASSPSLAGVADTQYF TGCGCCAGCAGCCCGTCACTAGCGGGAGTGGCAGATACGCAGTATTTT many 16 TRBV5-1 TRBD2 TRBJ2-3
CASTPIPEGVVGTEAFF TGTGCCAGCACTCCAATACCCGAGGGGGTGGTGGGGACTGAAGCTTTCTTT many 17 TRBV6-1 - TRBJ1-1
CSARELAGGQETQYF TGCAGTGCTAGGGAACTAGCGGGGGGTCAAGAGACCCAGTACTTC few 15 TRBV20-1 TRBD2 TRBJ2-5
CAGSGTWSHEQFF TGTGCCGGGTCTGGGACCTGGTCCCATGAGCAGTTCTTC many 13 TRBV30 - TRBJ2-1
CASSLGGADTDTQYF TGCGCCAGCAGCTTGGGAGGGGCTGACACAGATACGCAGTATTTT - 15 TRBV5-1 - TRBJ2-3
CASSQVRDPPYLFF TGTGCCAGCAGCCAAGTCCGGGACCCGCCTTATCTGTTTTTT few 14 TRBV3-1 - TRBJ2-2
CATGTGGTGEQFF TGTGCCACCGGGACAGGGGGGACTGGTGAGCAGTTCTTC - 13 TRBV19 TRBD1 TRBJ2-1
CASSLYGHLNTEAFF TGTGCCAGCAGTTTATACGGCCACCTGAACACTGAAGCTTTCTTT many 15 TRBV28 - TRBJ1-1
CASSPSRQPFLDTQYF TGTGCCAGCAGTCCTTCAAGACAGCCCTTCTTAGATACGCAGTATTTT many 16 TRBV6-1 - TRBJ2-3
CASSLEPEANYGYTF TGTGCCAGCAGCTTAGAGCCAGAAGCTAACTATGGCTACACCTTC many 15 TRBV7-3 - TRBJ1-2
CSAEGTGAFYEQYF TGCAGTGCTGAAGGGACAGGGGCCTTCTACGAGCAGTACTTC many 14 TRBV20-1 TRBD1 TRBJ2-7
CASSLVIFGPPYEQYF TGTGCCAGCAGCTTAGTTATTTTTGGCCCCCCCTACGAGCAGTACTTC many 16 TRBV7-8 - TRBJ2-7
CASSIPRGTDTQYF TGTGCCAGCAGTATCCCCAGAGGCACAGATACGCAGTATTTT many 14 TRBV28 - TRBJ2-3
CASSGTGNGLAFF TGTGCCAGCAGTGGCACAGGGAATGGACTAGCTTTCTTT many 13 TRBV6-1 - TRBJ1-1
CATGKMNTEAFF TGTGCCACGGGGAAGATGAACACTGAAGCTTTCTTT - 12 TRBV10-3 - TRBJ1-1
CAISDSERHEAFF TGTGCCATCAGTGATTCGGAACGGCATGAAGCTTTCTTT many 13 TRBV10-3 - TRBJ1-1
CASSLSGRRQRIFYNEQFF TGTGCCAGCAGTTTAAGTGGGAGGCGTCAACGAATTTTCTACAATGAGCAGTTCTTC - 19 TRBV12-3/TRBV12-4 - TRBJ2-1
CASSYGGQGVLIYEQYF TGTGCCAGCAGTTACGGCGGACAGGGGGTTCTTATCTACGAGCAGTACTTC many 17 TRBV6-6 TRBD1 TRBJ2-7
CASSQDPRLAGGALYEQYF TGTGCCAGCAGCCAAGATCCCCGACTAGCGGGAGGAGCTTTGTACGAGCAGTACTTC - 19 TRBV3-1 TRBD2 TRBJ2-7